This TCR beta chain was sequenced during a study of shared clonotypes between healthy human individuals. Overall study results and limits: Clonotypes that were shared across four donors made up approximately 5% of naive CD4 clonotypes.

TCRdb keeps only in-frame clones here, not all; method: immunoSEQ multiplex PCR. Found here are a few million clones, just under 95% of them singletons; the top ten hold approximately 0.39%. Of note for this clone: Its antigen remains unknown.

Sequences were obtained from naive CD4+ T cells from PBMCs. Subset here: CD45RA+ positively selected. The clonotype comes from a man younger than 30 in good health. Some clones in this sample may be carry-over from other donors' samples.

CDR3 loop: CATSQRGGTTNEKLFF. The CDR3 bases are TGTGCCACCTCGCAAAGAGGGGGCACAACTAATGAAAAACTGTTTTTT. The chain is built from TRBV6-6 and TRBJ1-4, with 7 bases lining up with TRBD1. Trimming took 10 bases from V and 0 from J; bases not matched to a gene: 11. Germline V CDR1 and CDR2: MNHNY, SVGAGI (reference sequence). The CDR3 covers 16 residues.